This TCR beta chain appears in the sequencing data of a study of identical twins. Germline-derived CDR1 and CDR2 are MNHNS and SASEGT. The CDR3 consists of 15 residues. V lost 6 bases, J lost 5 bases, and 12 bases stayed unmatched. Whole-study results and caveats: Reduced insertions were recorded for abundant cord blood beta clonotypes, with no such pattern in memory repertoires. Recombination models fit unrelated individuals' TCR alpha sharing but underestimated twins'. Out-of-frame alpha sequences that twins shared showed excess low generation probability. In zero-insertion analyses, partial confounding could arise from invariant MAIT and iNKT cells.

Worth noting for this clonotype: Its target is unknown.

TCRdb re-called the 5' RACE reads with MiXCR, one entry per CDR3 protein. This table holds some 710,000 distinct CDR3 sequences, around 6% found once. This chain connects TRBV6-1 to TRBJ2-5; TRBD2 aligns across 7 bases. Sequencing was performed on naive T cells sorted from blood. The receptor comes from a man aged 18 to 29 in good health. CDR3 in DNA: TGTGCCAGCAGGCGGAGCGGGATAGGGTGGGAGACCCAGTACTTC. Translating it yields CASRRSGIGWETQYF.